Presented here are 13 T cell receptor beta chains from one specimen sequenced in a study of T cells after yellow fever vaccination. Each CDR3 protein gets one entry after TCRdb re-called the 5' RACE reads with MiXCR. The repertoire includes nearly 70,000 distinct CDR3 sequences, about 7% of them detected once, and 30% to 45% sits in the top ten. Sequenced here: CD8+ T cells sorted from PBMCs, sampled about 49 days after the first yellow fever vaccination. These receptors all stem from a man aged 18 to 30 who received the YFV17D yellow fever vaccine.

This clonotype came up many times. The chain combines TRBV7-7 with TRBJ2-7, with 11 positions matching TRBD1. Germline values: CDR1 SSHAT, CDR2 FNYEAQ (reference sequence). J gave up 4 bases and V 5 bases, and 7 bases lay outside the gene matches. The CDR3 runs 15 residues. This CDR3 reads CASSAGQGASYEQYF. CDR3 bases: TGTGCCAGCAGCGCAGGACAGGGGGCCTCGTACGAGCAGTACTTC.

This clonotype was picked up many times. This chain links TRBV7-8 with TRBJ2-3; 8 nucleotides align to TRBD2. The CDR3 covers 17 residues. The ends lost 5 bases at V and 2 bases at J; junction bases unmatched: 12. Per germline, CDR1 SGHVS and CDR2 FQNEAQ. CDR3 protein: CASSLSGGMSHTDTQYF. The CDR3 bases are TGTGCCAGCAGCCTAAGCGGGGGCATGTCTCACACAGATACGCAGTATTTT.

The V and J genes are TRBV27 and TRBJ2-3, with D tentatively TRBD1 (5 bases). Germline V gene lookup returns CDR1 MNHEY and CDR2 SMNVEV (reference sequence). V was clipped by 6 bases and J by 4 bases, with 8 bases between them. The CDR3 runs to 12 residues. The CDR3 region is CASSQGSDTQYF. CDR3 in DNA: TGTGCCAGCAGCCAGGGATCAGATACGCAGTATTTT.

This clonotype was seen many times. The chain carries TRBV20-1 and TRBJ2-7; D is unresolved. Germline-derived CDR1 and CDR2 are DFQATT and SNEGSKA (reference sequence). The CDR3 consists of 12 residues. Trimming took off 5 bases at V and 4 bases at J, with 12 bases between the two ends. The chain's CDR3 is CSAVPGIYEQYV. The CDR3 DNA reads TGCAGTGCTGTTCCTGGGATTTACGAGCAGTACGTC.

This clonotype was counted many times. The rearrangement joins TRBV19 to TRBJ1-1, with D possibly TRBD1 on 5 matching bases. The V gene lost 3 bases and the J gene lost 2 bases, with 7 bases spanning the gap. This CDR3 region has 13 residues. Germline V gene data show CDR1 as LNHDA and CDR2 as SQIVND (reference sequence). CDR3 amino acids: CASSMGLNTEAFF. CDR3 coding DNA: TGTGCCAGTAGTATGGGACTCAACACTGAAGCTTTCTTT.

This clonotype was counted many times. The chain links TRBV7-9 to TRBJ1-2; 7 nucleotides align to TRBD1. Germline V gene sequence: CDR1 SEHNR, CDR2 FQNEAQ (reference sequence). Germline trimming cut 5 bases from V and 1 base from J; bases unmatched to any gene: 13. CDR3 length: 17 residues. CDR3 in DNA: TGTGCCAGCAGCGATAACAGGGGTAGGAGGGTTAACTATGGCTACACCTTC. Translation gives CASSDNRGRRVNYGYTF.

This clonotype was seen many times. CDR3 in DNA: TGTGCCAGCAGCGTAGATGCGGCCTACGAGCAGTACTTC. Translating gives CASSVDAAYEQYF. This chain connects TRBV9 to TRBJ2-7; D remains ambiguous. Per germline, CDR1 SGDLS and CDR2 YYNGEE. The CDR3 totals 13 residues. V was clipped by 0 bases and J by 2 bases, with 6 bases between them.

This clonotype showed up many times. This chain uses TRBV7-9 with TRBJ2-3; D gene ambiguous. CDR1 is SEHNR and CDR2 is FQNEAQ in the germline V gene (reference sequence). The CDR3 loop spans 16 amino acids. V was pared by 5 bases and J by 0 bases, with 15 bases between. CDR3 nucleotides: TGTGCCAGCAGCCTAATACAGCATTCTAGCACAGATACGCAGTATTTT. Translated, it gives CASSLIQHSSTDTQYF.

This clonotype was counted many times. J is TRBJ2-2 and V is TRBV10-3; D possibly matches TRBD1 or TRBD2 (5 bases each). The CDR3 sequence is 18 residues long. The germline CDR1 and CDR2 sequences are ENHRY and SYGVKD. V shed 1 base and J shed 1 base, with 16 bases lying between them. The CDR3 nucleotides are TGTGCCATCAGTGAGTTGGGGGACCCGTACCTGAACACCGGGGAGCTGTTTTTT. Translating gives CAISELGDPYLNTGELFF.

The chain uses TRBV6-5 and TRBJ1-2; 8 bases agree with TRBD1. The CDR3 is 13 amino acids. CDR1 and CDR2 (germline): MNHEY, SVGAGI. Losses at the gene ends were 2 bases for V and 11 bases for J; bases not matched to a gene: 7. The CDR3 coding sequence is TGTGCCAGCAGTTACGCGGGACAGGAAGGTTACACCTTC. Its protein product is CASSYAGQEGYTF.

The chain uses TRBV4-1 and TRBJ2-1; 9 bases are a match to TRBD1. Germline V gene lookup returns CDR1 MGHRA and CDR2 YSYEKL. With 5 bases clipped from V and 4 bases from J, the junction kept 15 bases outside the gene matches. This CDR3 has 18 residues. CDR3 sequence: CASSTPRAGQGPYNEQFF. Written as DNA, the CDR3 is TGCGCCAGCAGCACCCCACGAGCGGGACAGGGACCGTACAATGAGCAGTTCTTC.

The rearrangement joins TRBV3-1 to TRBJ2-3; either TRBD1 or TRBD2 may fit D (6 bases each). Trimming took 1 base from V and 4 from J, leaving 15 bases between them. The length of the CDR3 is 16 residues. CDR1 is LGHDT, CDR2 YNNKEL, per germline (reference sequence). CDR3 sequence: CASSQGDWGAADTQYF. The CDR3 coding sequence is TGTGCCAGCAGCCAAGGGGACTGGGGGGCGGCAGATACGCAGTATTTT.

This clonotype was counted ten times or more. The rearrangement uses TRBV4-3 and TRBJ2-7; no reliable D call. Deletions cut 0 bases from V and 2 bases from J, with 11 bases between. The CDR3 has 15 residues. In germline, CDR1 is LGHNA, CDR2 YSLEER. CDR3 amino acids: CASSQDFRGPYEQYF. The DNA for the CDR3 is TGCGCCAGCAGCCAAGATTTTCGCGGCCCCTACGAGCAGTACTTC.